The 16 T cell receptor beta chains given below trace back to one sample, sequenced in a study of blood T cell repertoires in COVID-19. Measured with immunoSEQ multiplex PCR; TCRdb has only the in-frame clones, and not every one. The sample yields about 270,000 clones, less than 90% seen once. Sequenced sample: PBMCs or T cells enriched from blood (not recorded which). The receptors shown here come from a woman aged 50 to 60 who had recovered from COVID-19.

This rearrangement joins TRBV10-1 to TRBJ1-1; D is unclear. This CDR3 spans 13 amino acids. CDR1 and CDR2 from the germline V gene are WNHNN and SYGVQD (reference sequence). Trimming took off 0 bases at V and 10 bases at J, with 12 bases between the two ends. CDR3 loop: CASSESDPAGAFF. The CDR3 nucleotides read TGCGCCAGCAGTGAGTCTGACCCCGCGGGAGCTTTCTTT.

The chain joins TRBV10-3 to TRBJ2-5; D not certain. With 0 bases removed from V and 2 bases from J, the gap between germline ends came to 10 bases. This CDR3 has 15 amino acids. Germline CDR1 is ENHRY and CDR2 is SYGVKD. The CDR3 here is CAISESRIVQETQYF. The CDR3 DNA is TGTGCCATCAGTGAGTCAAGAATAGTACAAGAGACCCAGTACTTC.

The rearrangement uses TRBV27 and TRBJ2-1; D gene uncertain. V was clipped by 3 bases and J by 1 base, with 7 bases between them. The CDR3 has 14 amino acids. Germline-derived CDR1 and CDR2 are MNHEY and SMNVEV (reference sequence). CDR3 DNA sequence: TGTGCCAGCAGTTTCCGGGTTTCCTACAATGAGCAGTTCTTC. Translated: CASSFRVSYNEQFF.

The V call is TRBV3-1 (or the pseudogene TRBV3-2), the J call TRBJ2-2; the match to TRBD2 covers 7 bases. In germline, CDR1 is LGHDT, CDR2 YNNKEL (reference sequence). Trimming removed 2 bases from V and 6 bases from J; junction bases left unmatched: 12. This CDR3 is 17 amino acids long. The CDR3 DNA sequence: TGTGCCAGCAGCCAAATCCAAATGGGGGGGTTGGCCGGGGAGCTGTTTTTT. This gives the protein CASSQIQMGGLAGELFF.

The rearrangement joins TRBV5-6 to TRBJ2-5; 8 bases are shared with TRBD2. Per the germline V gene, CDR1 is SGHDT and CDR2 is YYEEEE. CDR3 length: 17 residues. The V gene end was trimmed by 0 bases and the J gene end by 7 bases; junction bases not matched to a gene: 14. The CDR3: CASSLGGREGTVVTQYF. CDR3 sequence (DNA): TGTGCCAGCAGCTTGGGAGGTCGGGAGGGGACGGTGGTGACCCAGTACTTC.

This chain joins TRBV30 and TRBJ2-2; D perhaps matches TRBD1 (6 bases). In germline, CDR1 is GTSNPN, CDR2 SVGIG (reference sequence). This CDR3 has 17 residues. V shed 2 bases and J shed 2 bases, with 18 bases lying between them. In nucleotides, the CDR3 is TGTGCCTGGAGTACCGCCAGGGGCAGACTAAACACCGGGGAGCTGTTTTTT. It encodes CAWSTARGRLNTGELFF.

The chain couples TRBV28 to TRBJ2-1; 9 nucleotides agree with TRBD2. With V trimmed by 6 bases and J by 14 bases, 14 bases remained unmatched. Looked up from germline, CDR1 is MDHEN and CDR2 is SYDVKM. CDR3 size: 14 residues. As DNA, the CDR3 is TGTGCCAGCAGGGCCACCGGGACTAGCAAGTTGGAGTTCTTC. This encodes CASRATGTSKLEFF.

This chain connects TRBV28 to TRBJ2-3; 7 nucleotides match TRBD1. CDR3 length equals 15 residues. The germline CDR1 and CDR2 sequences are MDHEN and SYDVKM. The J segment lost 5 bases and the V segment lost 1 base, leaving 6 bases of the junction unmatched. This chain's CDR3 is CASSLSGPGGDTQYF. The DNA of the CDR3 is TGTGCCAGCAGTTTATCGGGACCAGGGGGAGATACGCAGTATTTT.

In its sample, this clone was seen a few times. This chain joins TRBV18 and TRBJ1-6; D perhaps matches TRBD1 (6 bases). CDR1 is KGHSH and CDR2 is LQKENI in the germline V gene. The CDR3 spans 13 residues. V was cut by 6 bases and J by 10 bases, with 13 bases left in between. CDR3 in amino acids: CASSSGRGSPLHF. The CDR3 nucleotides are TGTGCCAGCTCGTCCGGGAGGGGGTCACCCCTCCACTTT.

The J gene is TRBJ2-3, the V gene TRBV30; no firm D call. CDR1 is GTSNPN and CDR2 is SVGIG in the germline V gene (reference sequence). The CDR3 sequence is 11 residues long. Trimming took off 2 bases at V and 5 bases at J, with 5 bases between the two ends. This chain's CDR3 is CAWSPEDTQYF. The CDR3, as DNA: TGTGCCTGGAGTCCAGAAGATACGCAGTATTTT.

This clone was counted between two and nine times. The gene calls are TRBV5-6 and TRBJ2-7; no clear D. Germline V CDR1 and CDR2: SGHDT, YYEEEE. The CDR3 spans 15 residues. The V end lost 6 bases, the J end lost 4 bases, and 20 bases lay between the germline ends. CDR3 loop: CASTLRPFPPYEQYF. CDR3 nucleotides: TGTGCCAGCACCCTTCGTCCTTTTCCCCCTTACGAGCAGTACTTC.

V is TRBV7-2 and J is TRBJ2-5; weak D call: TRBD2 (5 bases). This CDR3 is 16 amino acids long. Trimming removed 4 bases from V and 5 bases from J, with 20 bases in between. Germline CDR1 SGHTA, CDR2 FQGNSA. CDR3 sequence: CASSSNGRQRVETQYF. In nucleotides, the CDR3 is TGTGCCAGCAGCTCCAACGGGCGTCAGAGGGTCGAGACCCAGTACTTC.

The chain joins TRBV6-2 or TRBV6-3 to TRBJ2-1; TRBD2 agrees at 7 bases. V shed 0 bases, J shed 0 bases, and the junction held 5 bases outside the gene matches. The CDR3 is made up of 17 amino acids. Germline CDR1 reads MNHEY; CDR2 reads SVGEGT. Written as DNA, the CDR3 is TGTGCCAGCAGTTACTCGCTAGCGGATAGCTCCTACAATGAGCAGTTCTTC. Translated: CASSYSLADSSYNEQFF.

V gene TRBV7-2 combines with J gene TRBJ1-5; no reliable D call. The CDR3 is made up of 13 amino acids. Trimming cost V 1 base and J 5 bases, with 6 bases left between them. In germline, CDR1 is SGHTA, CDR2 FQGNSA. The CDR3 is CASSLGQYQPQHF. The CDR3 DNA reads as TGTGCCAGCAGCTTAGGTCAATATCAGCCCCAGCATTTT. The full variable domain, in which reference TRBV7-2 and TRBJ1-5 provide the parts outside the CDR3, is GAGVSQSPSNKVTEKGKDVELRCDPISGHTALYWYRQSLGQGLEFLIYFQGNSAPDKSGLPSDRFSAERTGGSVSTLTIQRTQQEDSAVYLCASSLGQYQPQHFGDGTRLSIL.

This rearrangement joins TRBV7-2 to TRBJ2-7; D call uncertain. V gave up 3 bases and J gave up 3 bases, with 3 bases separating them. The germline CDR1 and CDR2 sequences are SGHTA and FQGNSA. The CDR3 sequence is 11 residues long. DNA of the CDR3: TGTGCCAGCAGCTTCAGCTACGAGCAGTACTTC. It specifies CASSFSYEQYF.

This chain connects TRBV5-1 to TRBJ1-1, with TRBD1 matching 8 bases. Germline lookup yields CDR1 SGHRS and CDR2 YFSETQ. The CDR3 loop spans 17 amino acids. Trimming took 3 bases from V and 0 from J; bases not matched to a gene: 10. The CDR3 DNA reads as TGCGCCAGCAGCTCCCCCCAGGGGGCTAACATGAACACTGAAGCTTTCTTT. Translated: CASSSPQGANMNTEAFF.